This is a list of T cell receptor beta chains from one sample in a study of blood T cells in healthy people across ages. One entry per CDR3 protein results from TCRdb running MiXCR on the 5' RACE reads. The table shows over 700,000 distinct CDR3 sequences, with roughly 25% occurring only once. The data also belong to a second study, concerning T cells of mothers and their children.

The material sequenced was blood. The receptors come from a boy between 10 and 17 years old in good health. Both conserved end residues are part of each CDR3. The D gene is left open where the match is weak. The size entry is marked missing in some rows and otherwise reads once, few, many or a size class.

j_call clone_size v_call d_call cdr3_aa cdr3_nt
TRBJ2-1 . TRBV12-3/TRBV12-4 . CASSLAHRRLYF TGTGCCAGCAGTTTAGCGCACCGGCGATTGTACTTC
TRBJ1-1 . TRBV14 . CASSRDYGEDEAFF TGTGCCAGCAGCCGAGATTACGGAGAGGATGAAGCTTTCTTT
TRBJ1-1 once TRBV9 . CASSETGMNTEAFF TGTGCCAGCAGCGAGACAGGTATGAACACTGAAGCTTTCTTT
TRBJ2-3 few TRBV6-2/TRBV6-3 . CASLGRYTQYF TGTGCCAGTTTGGGCCGTTATACGCAGTATTTT
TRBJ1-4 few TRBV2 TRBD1 CASRATGATNEKLFF TGTGCCAGCAGAGCTACAGGGGCGACTAATGAAAAACTGTTTTTT
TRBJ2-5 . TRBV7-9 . CASSARDVETQYF TGTGCCAGCAGCGCACGGGACGTAGAGACCCAGTACTTC
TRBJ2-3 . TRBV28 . CAVRDSGSVVTDTQYF TGTGCCGTCCGGGACAGCGGGAGTGTCGTCACAGATACGCAGTATTTT
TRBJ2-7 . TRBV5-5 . CASSFFPTSYEQYF TGTGCCAGCAGCTTTTTCCCGACCTCCTACGAGCAGTACTTC
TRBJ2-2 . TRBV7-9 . CASSWPTVQTGELFF TGTGCCAGCAGCTGGCCTACGGTACAGACCGGGGAGCTGTTTTTT
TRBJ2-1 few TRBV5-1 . CASSLTVGAGDNEQFF TGCGCCAGCAGCTTGACCGTCGGAGCGGGCGACAATGAGCAGTTCTTC
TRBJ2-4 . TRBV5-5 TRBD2 CASSLARSGAVAKNIRYF TGTGCCAGCAGCTTGGCCAGGAGCGGGGCGGTGGCCAAAAACATTCGGTACTTC
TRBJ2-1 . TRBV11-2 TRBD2 CASSGTSGRVVQFF TGTGCCAGCAGTGGGACTAGCGGGAGAGTCGTGCAGTTCTTC
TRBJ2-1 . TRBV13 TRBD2 CASSLAGGYNGQFF TGTGCCAGCAGCTTAGCGGGAGGGTACAATGGGCAGTTCTTC
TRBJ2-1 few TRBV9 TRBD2 CASSVVSGSSVEQFF TGTGCCAGCAGCGTAGTTAGCGGGAGCTCGGTTGAGCAGTTCTTC
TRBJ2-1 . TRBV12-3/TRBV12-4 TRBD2 CASILARSSYNEQFF TGTGCCAGCATACTAGCGCGGAGCTCCTACAATGAGCAGTTCTTC
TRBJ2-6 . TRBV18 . CASSPMITGPPGVNVLTF TGTGCCAGCTCACCGATGATAACAGGTCCCCCAGGGGTCAACGTCCTGACTTTC
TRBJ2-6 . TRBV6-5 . CASRGASGANVLTF TGTGCCAGCAGAGGGGCCTCTGGGGCCAACGTCCTGACTTTC
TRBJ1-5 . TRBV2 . CATRFPEDSINSNQPQHF TGTGCCACCAGATTCCCCGAGGACAGCATTAATAGCAATCAGCCCCAGCATTTT
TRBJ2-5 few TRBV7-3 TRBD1 CASSYGQGGETQYF TGTGCCAGCAGTTACGGACAGGGCGGAGAGACCCAGTACTTC
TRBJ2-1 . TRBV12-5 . CASAWEGTYNEQFF TGTGCTAGTGCCTGGGAAGGGACCTACAATGAGCAGTTCTTC
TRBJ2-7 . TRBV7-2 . CASSPWDGYEQYF TGTGCCAGCAGCCCCTGGGACGGCTACGAGCAGTACTTC
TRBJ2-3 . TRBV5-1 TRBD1 CASSLVDRESDTQYF TGCGCCAGCAGCTTGGTGGACAGGGAGTCAGATACGCAGTATTTT
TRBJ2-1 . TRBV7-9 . CASSLGAGVTYNEQFF TGTGCCAGCAGCCTGGGGGCGGGAGTGACCTACAATGAGCAGTTCTTC
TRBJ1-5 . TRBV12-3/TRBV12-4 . CASNTPGKPQHF TGTGCCAGCAATACCCCGGGGAAGCCCCAGCATTTT
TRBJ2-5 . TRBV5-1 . CASTSGGPEATQYF TGCGCCAGCACATCTGGGGGACCCGAGGCGACCCAGTACTTC
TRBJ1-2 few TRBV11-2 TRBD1 CASSSEVGQGFGYTF TGTGCCAGCAGCTCGGAGGTGGGACAGGGGTTTGGCTACACCTTC
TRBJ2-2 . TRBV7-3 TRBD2 CASSLSGRGDTGELFF TGTGCCAGCAGCTTAAGCGGGAGAGGTGACACCGGGGAGCTGTTTTTT
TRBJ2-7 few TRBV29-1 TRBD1 CSARQGSSYEQYF TGCAGCGCACGACAGGGGAGCTCCTACGAGCAGTACTTC
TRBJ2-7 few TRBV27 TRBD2 CASSSTRVAGGYEQYF TGTGCCAGCAGCTCCACAAGGGTCGCGGGAGGGTACGAGCAGTACTTC
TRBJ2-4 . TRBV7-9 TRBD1 CASSPRDRGINIQYF TGTGCCAGCAGCCCCCGGGACAGGGGTATCAACATTCAGTACTTC
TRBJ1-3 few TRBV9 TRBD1 CASSERQGWGNTIYF TGTGCCAGCAGCGAACGACAGGGTTGGGGAAACACCATATATTTT
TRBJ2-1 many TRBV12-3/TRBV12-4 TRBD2 CASSYAAGGHHNEQFF TGTGCCAGCAGCTATGCCGCGGGAGGGCACCACAATGAGCAGTTCTTC
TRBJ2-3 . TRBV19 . CASSIIMADTQYF TGTGCCAGTAGTATAATTATGGCGGATACGCAGTATTTT
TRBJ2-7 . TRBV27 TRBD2 CASSLDLGTMQNF TGTGCCAGCAGTTTAGACCTCGGGACTATGCAGAACTTC
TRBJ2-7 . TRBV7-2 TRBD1 CASSFWTGWNEQYF TGTGCCAGCAGCTTCTGGACAGGGTGGAACGAGCAGTACTTC
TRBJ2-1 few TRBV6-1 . CASWRGFNEQFF TGTGCCTCTTGGCGGGGTTTCAATGAGCAGTTCTTC
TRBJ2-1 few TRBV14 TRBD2 CASSQTSGLYNEQFF TGTGCCAGCAGCCAAACTAGCGGGTTGTACAATGAGCAGTTCTTC